What follows describes a single T cell receptor beta chain. What it recognizes is unknown. Sequencing of the DNA from cultured CD4+ T cells was carried out with the Oncomine TCR Beta short-read assay. Genomic DNA was extracted from cultured CD4+ T cells. Using its own MiXCR run on the PCR reads, TCRdb lists one record per CDR3 protein. The sample includes 15,000 to 25,000 distinct CDR3 sequences, under 70% of them seen just once. The record originates from a study of vaccination and CD4 T cells after COVID-19. Study context: Sampling after COVID took place at a median of about 91 days (range 35 to 161) following diagnosis. From HCoV-229E, HCoV-OC43, HCoV-NL63 and SARS-CoV-2, overlapping spike peptides were used to stimulate the cells.

As for treatment: roughly 10-day PBMC culture with coronavirus spike peptide pools or control peptides (ViraFEST assay). Via ViraFEST, peptide pools expanded antigen-specific T cells before TCR sequencing. The CDR3 is made up of 15 amino acids. Germline assignment: CDR1 SGHTA and CDR2 FQGNSA. V was clipped by 1 base and J by 2 bases, with 9 bases between them. This chain links TRBV7-2 with TRBJ1-3; D gene uncertain. The TCR originated in a human donor who had recovered from COVID-19. Sequenced: CD4+ T cells from blood, cultured in vitro. The CDR3 DNA sequence: TGTGCCAGCAGCTTAGTAGGGAGGACTGGAAACACCATATATTTT. Amino acid sequence: CASSLVGRTGNTIYF. Complete variable domain (other parts from reference TRBV7-2 and TRBJ1-3): GAGVSQSPSNKVTEKGKDVELRCDPISGHTALYWYRQSLGQGLEFLIYFQGNSAPDKSGLPSDRFSAERTGGSVSTLTIQRTQQEDSAVYLCASSLVGRTGNTIYFGEGSWLTVV.